A selection of T cell receptor beta chains follows, all from one sample in a study of T-cell reconstitution after alpha-beta-depleted transplantation in children. MiXCR, run by TCRdb on the PCR reads, gives a single entry per CDR3 protein. Here the sample spans approximately 640,000 distinct CDR3 sequences, 16% being singletons. The specimen comprised PBMCs from the stem cell graft donor, sampled from the stem cell graft. These TCRs come from a human donor who donated a stem cell graft to a child with acute myeloid leukemia. The CDR3 runs from the conserved cysteine through the conserved F or W. Fields, in order: clone size, D gene, J gene, V gene, CDR3 length, CDR3 DNA, CDR3 protein. A D gene is named only where the DNA matches it firmly. Part of the rows lack a size; the others show once, few, many or a class for expanded clones.

size: many
D: .
J: TRBJ2-5
V: TRBV29-1
length: 14
DNA: TGCAGCGTTGAACATAGGGCTACCTCTGAGACCCAGTACTTC
CDR3: CSVEHRATSETQYF

size: few
D: .
J: TRBJ2-5
V: TRBV28
length: 19
DNA: TGTGCCAGCAGTTCTCAAAAAACGCCAGGGTCGTTCCGGGGAGAGACCCAGTACTTC
CDR3: CASSSQKTPGSFRGETQYF

size: many
D: .
J: TRBJ2-7
V: TRBV29-1
length: 15
DNA: TGCAGCGTTGGGGGCATCCCGGGACAACCATATGAGCAGTACTTC
CDR3: CSVGGIPGQPYEQYF

size: many
D: .
J: TRBJ1-4
V: TRBV20-1
length: 15
DNA: TGCAGTGCTAGAGATCTGGGCCAGGGTGGTGAAAAACTGTTTTTT
CDR3: CSARDLGQGGEKLFF

size: many
D: .
J: TRBJ1-2
V: TRBV20-1
length: 14
DNA: TGCAGTGCTAGTTTGGACAGACCTAACTATGGCTACACCTTC
CDR3: CSASLDRPNYGYTF

size: .
D: .
J: TRBJ1-5
V: TRBV25-1
length: 14
DNA: TGTGCCAGCACCTTCGTAGATAGCAATCAGCCCCAGCATTTT
CDR3: CASTFVDSNQPQHF

size: few
D: TRBD1
J: TRBJ1-6
V: TRBV7-2
length: 16
DNA: TGTGCCAGCAGCTTAGAGGGACAGGGTTACAATTCACCCCTCCACTTT
CDR3: CASSLEGQGYNSPLHF

size: many
D: .
J: TRBJ2-5
V: TRBV6-1
length: 17
DNA: TGTGCCAGCAGTCCTGGCGAACGGCCCGTCAAGCGAGAGACCCAGTACTTC
CDR3: CASSPGERPVKRETQYF

size: many
D: .
J: TRBJ1-2
V: TRBV20-1
length: 13
DNA: TGCAGTGCGCCGAGCCGGGAACTCTATGGCTACACCTTC
CDR3: CSAPSRELYGYTF

size: many
D: .
J: TRBJ2-1
V: TRBV12-3/TRBV12-4
length: 15
DNA: TGTGCCAGCGGGCAGGGGAGCGGGGCTTACAATGAGCAGTTCTTC
CDR3: CASGQGSGAYNEQFF

size: few
D: TRBD2
J: TRBJ2-2
V: TRBV25-1
length: 17
DNA: TGTGCCAGCAGTGAATTCCGGATAGCGGGGGTCACCGGGGAGCTGTTTTTT
CDR3: CASSEFRIAGVTGELFF